The source of this T cell receptor beta chain is a study of OX40 agonist ivuxolimab in advanced cancers. Concerning this clone: The target antigen is unknown.

The study, taken as a whole, reports: In the 0.1-3.0 mg/kg groups, partial responders showed among the lowest expansion. Fewer expanded clones were found on average in CD4+ than in CD8+ T cells. CD4+ and CD8+ blood T cells expanded clonally by week 6 at 0.1 to 3.0 mg/kg. Nonresponders included some who also had low normalized T-cell clonal expansion.

The V gene's germline CDR1 is MGHRA and CDR2 YSYEKL. V lost 3 bases and J lost 7, with 10 bases in between. This CDR3 region has 13 residues. Assay: immunoSEQ multiplex PCR; the TCRdb copy retains only in-frame clones and omits some. This table holds more than 45,000 clones, about 91% found once. This clonotype was sampled from an adult with an advanced solid tumor such as melanoma, head and neck, liver or kidney cancer. The sequencing used CD4+ or CD8+ T cells sorted from blood, collected in a trial of the OX40 agonist ivuxolimab. The chain employs TRBV4-1 and TRBJ2-4, with D uncertain. The DNA for the CDR3 is TGCGCCAGCAGCCAGGTACCTGGGAACATTCAGTACTTC. Translated: CASSQVPGNIQYF.